This entry lists 14 T cell receptor beta chains sequenced from one sample in a study of T cell repertoires in cytomegalovirus infection. Antigens of these TCRs are unknown. TCRdb re-called the reads with MiXCR, one entry per CDR3 protein. The sample has fewer than 1,000,000 distinct CDR3 sequences; roughly 31% are singletons. Sequencing used cultured CD8+ T cells from PBMCs, obtained from culture after CMV antigen stimulation. All receptors come from a human donor in good health (CMV status not recorded). Some clones in this sample may be carry-over from other donors' samples.

Remarks on this clonotype: A much larger clone sits a single nucleotide away, making a read error possible. This chain uses TRBV7-2 with TRBJ2-2, with 7 bases fitting TRBD2. Germline-derived CDR1 and CDR2 are SGHTA and FQGNSA. The CDR3 totals 13 residues. The CDR3 here is CVSAWGGSGELFF. The CDR3 DNA follows: TGTGTCAGCGCCTGGGGGGGGAGCGGGGAGCTGTTTTTT. Together with reference TRBV7-2 and TRBJ2-2, the CDR3 gives the full variable domain: GAGVSQSPSNKVTEKGKDVELRCDPISGHTALYWYRQSLGQGLEFLIYFQGNSAPDKSGLPSDRFSAERTGGSVSTLTIQRTQQEDSAVYLCVSAWGGSGELFFGEGSRLTVL.

This clonotype turned up a few times. This chain joins TRBV6-1 and TRBJ1-5; perhaps TRBD1 as D (5 bases). The CDR3 runs to 13 residues. V was shortened by 7 bases and J by 1 base, with 8 bases between the two germline ends. Germline V lookup: CDR1 MNHNS, CDR2 SASEGT. The CDR3 DNA is TGTGCCAGCAATTGGGGCAGCAATCAGCCCCAGCATTTT. Translation: CASNWGSNQPQHF.

V is TRBV6-5 and J is TRBJ2-6; 8 nucleotides agree with TRBD1. J gave up 2 bases and V 4 bases, and 7 bases lay outside the gene matches. This CDR3 comprises 17 residues. Germline CDR1 and CDR2: MNHEY and SVGAGI. Here the CDR3 reads CASSSAEQGAGANVLTF. CDR3 DNA sequence: TGTGCCAGCAGTTCCGCCGAACAGGGGGCTGGGGCCAACGTCCTGACTTTC.

This clonotype was observed many times. V is TRBV7-8 and J is TRBJ1-5, with D uncertain. Germline CDR1 reads SGHVS; CDR2 reads FQNEAQ. Trimming took 5 bases from V and 5 from J, leaving 22 bases between them. The CDR3 consists of 17 residues. In DNA, the CDR3 is TGTGCCAGCAGCCTCGCCCCCCCAGACTTTTCGTATCAGCCCCAGCATTTT. It encodes CASSLAPPDFSYQPQHF.

This clonotype was picked up one time. A junction end diverges from the germline sequence, so it may reflect a read error. The chain combines TRBV19 with TRBJ2-5; D gene ambiguous. Per the germline V gene, CDR1 is LNHDA and CDR2 is SQIVND (reference sequence). The CDR3 spans 13 residues. CDR3 in amino acids: CVSSMEQQETQYF. In nucleotides, the CDR3 is TGTGTCAGTAGTATGGAACAGCAAGAGACCCAGTACTTC.

The gene calls are TRBV28 and TRBJ1-3; D gene uncertain. The CDR3 is 13 amino acids. V lost 7 bases and J lost 7, with 14 bases in between. The germline CDR1 and CDR2 sequences are MDHEN and SYDVKM. CDR3 DNA sequence: TGTGCCAGCACCACTACTACCGATAACACCATATATTTT. Protein product: CASTTTTDNTIYF.

This clonotype turned up a few times. This chain links TRBV4-3 with TRBJ2-1; D is uncertain. Trimming left V 0 bases short and J 3 bases short, with 12 bases between. CDR3 length: 16 amino acids. From germline, CDR1 is LGHNA and CDR2 YSLEER. CDR3 sequence: CASSQDQVGDYNEQFF. CDR3 sequence (DNA): TGCGCCAGCAGCCAAGATCAGGTTGGGGACTACAATGAGCAGTTCTTC.

Here the CDR3 reads CASSLARGATSKVSPGELFF. DNA for the CDR3: TGTGCCAGCAGCTTAGCTAGAGGAGCCACGTCGAAGGTTTCCCCCGGGGAGCTGTTTTTT. The chain couples TRBV7-8 to TRBJ2-2; no clear D. Looked up from germline, CDR1 is SGHVS and CDR2 is FQNEAQ. The CDR3 contains 20 residues. The germline V and J ends were trimmed by 0 bases and 6 bases, with 26 bases remaining between them.

This clonotype appeared a few times. CDR3 residues: CATSSGGDLDTQYF. The CDR3 coding sequence is TGTGCCACCAGCAGTGGAGGGGATCTAGATACGCAGTATTTT. The chain employs TRBV15 and TRBJ2-3; tentative D call: TRBD2 (6 bases). CDR1 is LNHNV, CDR2 YYDKDF, per germline (reference sequence). The ends were cut back, 3 bases at V and 5 bases at J, with 12 bases in the middle. The CDR3 has 14 residues.

The V call is TRBV6-2 or TRBV6-3, the J call TRBJ2-3, with D tentatively TRBD2 (5 bases). Germline CDR1 is MNHEY and CDR2 is SVGEGT. The ends were cut back, 4 bases at V and 0 bases at J, with 8 bases in the middle. The CDR3 covers 14 residues. The CDR3 spells CASSWETSTDTQYF. Here the CDR3 DNA reads TGTGCCAGCAGTTGGGAGACTAGCACAGATACGCAGTATTTT.

The chain is built from TRBV6-5 and TRBJ1-1; no clear D. V was pared by 1 base and J by 8 bases, with 8 bases between. From germline, CDR1 is MNHEY and CDR2 SVGAGI. The CDR3 loop spans 12 amino acids. CDR3: CASSYYDGEAFF. The CDR3 DNA sequence: TGTGCCAGCAGTTACTACGACGGGGAAGCTTTCTTT.

The chain is built from TRBV6-6 and TRBJ2-1; D remains unclear. CDR1 and CDR2 from the germline V gene are MNHNY and SVGAGI (reference sequence). The CDR3 loop spans 12 amino acids. This CDR3 reads CVIRVLYNEQFF. CDR3 in DNA: TGTGTGATTAGGGTCCTTTACAATGAGCAGTTCTTC.

The chain recombines TRBV27 with TRBJ1-2; D uncertain. The V gene lost 5 bases and the J gene lost 4 bases, with 14 bases spanning the gap. There are 14 residues in the CDR3. The germline V gene has CDR1 MNHEY and CDR2 SMNVEV (reference sequence). In DNA, the CDR3 is TGTGCCAGCAGTCCCTCACCGCGGGGCTATGGCTACACCTTC. It codes for CASSPSPRGYGYTF.

This clonotype has more than one count but fewer than ten. The chain uses TRBV6-4 and TRBJ1-1; D unresolved. V was pared by 6 bases and J by 1 base, with 9 bases between. The germline gives CDR1 MRHNA, CDR2 SNTAGT. CDR3 length equals 13 residues. This CDR3 is CASRADWNTEAFF. The CDR3 DNA reads as TGTGCCAGCAGGGCCGATTGGAACACTGAAGCTTTCTTT.